A single sample gave rise to the 22 T cell receptor beta chains below, sequenced in a study of OX40 agonist ivuxolimab in advanced cancers. Libraries were prepared by immunoSEQ multiplex PCR; TCRdb keeps only in-frame clonotypes and omits some of them. The sample has about 53,000 clones, about four fifths seen once; the top ten hold approximately 13%. The source was CD4+ or CD8+ T cells sorted from blood, collected in a trial of the OX40 agonist ivuxolimab. These receptors came from an adult with an advanced solid tumor such as melanoma, head and neck, liver or kidney cancer.

This clone appeared once. In nucleotides, the CDR3 is TGTGCCAGCAGCTTAGGGCGCCGGGATGAGCAGTTCTTC. Its translation: CASSLGRRDEQFF. The chain carries TRBV7-2 and TRBJ2-1; no definite D call. Trimming removed 1 base from V and 8 bases from J, with 9 bases in between. CDR1 is SGHTA and CDR2 is FQGNSA in the germline V gene. This CDR3 is built from 13 residues.

V usage is TRBV11-2 and J usage is TRBJ2-1; tentative D call: TRBD2 (5 bases). The length of the CDR3 is 15 residues. Germline assignment: CDR1 SGHAT and CDR2 FQNNGV. V shed 4 bases and J shed 1 base, with 11 bases lying between them. The CDR3 spells CASSSNRGSYNEQFF. CDR3 DNA: TGTGCCAGCAGCTCCAACCGGGGTTCCTACAATGAGCAGTTCTTC.

This sequence joins TRBV5-6 and TRBJ2-3, with TRBD2 matching over 10 bases. V dropped 1 base and J dropped 3; count of bases not matched to a gene: 14. The CDR3 has 19 amino acids. Germline lookup yields CDR1 SGHDT and CDR2 YYEEEE. Here the CDR3 DNA reads TGTGCCAGCAGCTTGTGGGGGACTAGCGACCGTCGCTGGACAGATACGCAGTATTTT. Its protein is CASSLWGTSDRRWTDTQYF.

This clone has a handful of counts. V is TRBV25-1 and J is TRBJ1-3; D uncertain. This CDR3 has 16 residues. V was clipped by 0 bases and J by 2 bases, with 11 bases between them. The germline gives CDR1 MGHDK, CDR2 SYGVNS. The CDR3 DNA is TGTGCCAGCAGTGAATATGCGGACGGTACTGGAAACACCATATATTTT. Translation gives CASSEYADGTGNTIYF. The whole variable domain, filled in from reference TRBV25-1 and TRBJ1-3, reads EADIYQTPRYLVIGTGKKITLECSQTMGHDKMYWYQQDPGMELHLIHYSYGVNSTEKGDLSSESTVSRIRTEHFPLTLESARPSHTSQYLCASSEYADGTGNTIYFGEGSWLTVV.

The CDR3 loop is CSAGGRAQYF. The CDR3 region has the DNA TGCAGTGCTGGGGGGCGGGCGCAGTATTTT. V gene TRBV20-1 combines with J gene TRBJ2-3, with D perhaps given as TRBD1 or TRBD2 (6 bases each). V dropped 5 bases and J dropped 10 bases, with 10 bases sitting between them. Germline values: CDR1 DFQATT, CDR2 SNEGSKA (reference sequence). CDR3 length: 10 amino acids.

The chain couples TRBV7-3 to TRBJ1-1; 9 bases are shared with TRBD1. CDR1 is SGHTA, CDR2 FQGTGA, per germline. Trimming cost V 4 bases and J 2 bases; bases outside gene matches: 2. This CDR3 region has 14 residues. For the CDR3, the DNA is TGTGCCAGCAGCTGGGGACAGGGAAACACTGAAGCTTTCTTT. Translated, it gives CASSWGQGNTEAFF.

The chain combines TRBV30 with TRBJ1-1; D might be TRBD1 (5 bases). The CDR3 runs to 16 residues. Trimming stripped 5 bases from V and 5 bases from J, with 24 bases between. The germline CDR1 and CDR2 sequences are GTSNPN and SVGIG (reference sequence). The CDR3 reads CAWGRTGGGRLTEAFF. The CDR3 DNA sequence: TGTGCCTGGGGACGAACCGGGGGTGGGAGACTAACTGAAGCTTTCTTT.

This chain joins TRBV7-7 and TRBJ2-7, with TRBD1 matching over 12 bases. The junction had 6 bases not matched to a gene; V was cut back by 5 bases and J by 7 bases. Germline lookup yields CDR1 SSHAT and CDR2 FNYEAQ (reference sequence). CDR3 length: 14 residues. CDR3 sequence reads: CASSPGTGGEEQYF. The CDR3 region has the DNA TGTGCCAGCAGCCCTGGGACAGGGGGCGAAGAGCAGTACTTC.

This clone turned up a few times. The chain employs TRBV6-5 and TRBJ2-6; D may be TRBD1 (6 bases). Trimming left V 5 bases short and J 6 bases short, with 14 bases between. The CDR3 spans 15 residues. Looked up from germline, CDR1 is MNHEY and CDR2 is SVGAGI. The CDR3 reads CASSAQPGQANVLTF. CDR3 nucleotides: TGTGCCAGCAGTGCCCAGCCGGGACAGGCCAACGTCCTGACTTTC.

This clone is medium-sized by share. This chain uses TRBV25-1 with TRBJ1-6; tentative D call: TRBD1 (6 bases). CDR1 and CDR2 (germline): MGHDK, SYGVNS. The CDR3 spans 14 residues. V was clipped by 4 bases and J by 8 bases, with 12 bases between them. Here the CDR3 reads CASSAPGHDSPLHF. In nucleotides, the CDR3 is TGTGCCAGCAGTGCCCCGGGACACGATTCACCCCTCCACTTT.

The chain links TRBV6-6 to TRBJ2-7; 7 bases are shared with TRBD2. The junction had 9 bases not matched to a gene; V was cut back by 0 bases and J by 4 bases. Per germline, CDR1 MNHNY and CDR2 SVGAGI (reference sequence). The CDR3 has 16 amino acids. CDR3 DNA: TGTGCCAGCAGTTACTCGGCCAGCGGGATAATTTACGAGCAGTACTTC. This encodes CASSYSASGIIYEQYF.

The rearrangement uses TRBV10-2 and TRBJ1-2; 12 nucleotides match TRBD1. V dropped 5 bases and J dropped 8; count of bases not matched to a gene: 3. CDR3 length: 13 amino acids. The germline V gene has CDR1 WSHSY and CDR2 SAAADI. This CDR3 reads CASSPGTGGGYTF. Here the CDR3 DNA reads TGCGCCAGCAGTCCCGGGACAGGGGGCGGCTACACCTTC.

The chain joins TRBV19 to TRBJ2-3; D might be TRBD2 (5 bases). The CDR3 spans 15 residues. CDR1 LNHDA and CDR2 SQIVND come from the germline V gene (reference sequence). Trimming removed 5 bases at V and 2 bases at J, with 14 bases between. The CDR3 DNA reads TGTGCCAGTAGTCCCCTAGCAGGCTCCACAGATACGCAGTATTTT. The encoded protein is CASSPLAGSTDTQYF.

In its sample, this clone was seen once. This sequence joins TRBV19 and TRBJ1-2, with TRBD1 as a possible D gene (5 bases). Germline loops: CDR1 LNHDA, CDR2 SQIVND (reference sequence). Trimming cost V 3 bases and J 0 bases, with 11 bases left between them. The CDR3 has 15 amino acids. The CDR3 DNA reads as TGTGCCAGTAGTATCCGGCAGGGATCTAACTATGGCTACACCTTC. As protein: CASSIRQGSNYGYTF.

The chain uses TRBV5-1 and TRBJ1-6; unclear D gene. CDR1 SGHRS and CDR2 YFSETQ come from the germline V gene. Trimming removed 4 bases at V and 3 bases at J, with 11 bases between. This CDR3 is 15 amino acids long. CDR3 sequence reads: CASSRGSDYNSPLHF. The DNA for the CDR3 is TGCGCCAGCAGCAGAGGGTCCGACTATAATTCACCCCTCCACTTT.

The chain has TRBV6-6 and TRBJ1-2; 12 positions match TRBD1. The V gene's germline CDR1 is MNHNY and CDR2 SVGAGI (reference sequence). The CDR3 length is 15 residues. V shed 5 bases and J 7 bases; nucleotides not matched to a gene: 8. The CDR3, as DNA: TGTGCCAGCAGTGGCCGGGACAGGGGGCCCGTTGGCTACACCTTC. Protein product: CASSGRDRGPVGYTF.

The chain recombines TRBV6-1 with TRBJ1-6, with 10 bases lining up with TRBD1. Germline values: CDR1 MNHNS, CDR2 SASEGT. J was trimmed by 8 bases and V by 9 bases; bases with no gene match: 7. The CDR3 runs 14 residues. DNA of the CDR3: TGTGCCAGTGACCGGGACAGGGGTTATTCACCCCTCCACTTT. As protein: CASDRDRGYSPLHF.

The rearrangement joins TRBV5-1 to TRBJ2-5; the match to TRBD1 covers 7 bases. This CDR3 has 13 residues. Germline loops: CDR1 SGHRS, CDR2 YFSETQ. Trimming removed 2 bases from V and 2 bases from J; junction bases left unmatched: 0. The CDR3 nucleotides read TGCGCCAGCAGCTTACAGGGGCAAGAGACCCAGTACTTC. Protein sequence: CASSLQGQETQYF.

The chain links TRBV9 to TRBJ1-1; D is unresolved. The CDR3 length is 13 residues. V shed 4 bases and J shed 1 base, with 8 bases lying between them. CDR1 is SGDLS and CDR2 is YYNGEE in the germline V gene. The CDR3 here is CASSPNGNTEAFF. The CDR3 coding sequence is TGTGCCAGCAGCCCAAACGGGAACACTGAAGCTTTCTTT.

This clone was recorded once. This chain connects TRBV7-3 to TRBJ2-3; 11 bases are a match to TRBD2. Germline V CDR1 and CDR2: SGHTA, FQGTGA. This CDR3 comprises 16 residues. The ends lost 5 bases at V and 0 bases at J; junction bases unmatched: 4. CDR3 nucleotides: TGTGCCAGCAGCAGAATAGCGGGAGGGAGCACAGATACGCAGTATTTT. Encoded protein: CASSRIAGGSTDTQYF.

The rearrangement joins TRBV2 to TRBJ2-1, with 7 nucleotides matching TRBD1. There are 15 residues in the CDR3. Germline V gene data show CDR1 as SNHLY and CDR2 as FYNNEI. V lost 3 bases and J lost 6; bases outside the gene matches: 8. The CDR3 bases are TGTGCCAGCAGTGACACGGCGGACAGGCCCAATGAGCAGTTCTTC. This codes for CASSDTADRPNEQFF.

The chain employs TRBV27 and TRBJ2-3, with 7 bases lining up with TRBD1. The CDR3 contains 13 residues. Losses at the gene ends were 6 bases for V and 6 bases for J; bases not matched to a gene: 6. The germline V gene has CDR1 MNHEY and CDR2 SMNVEV (reference sequence). The CDR3: CASRDRAADTQYF. CDR3 DNA sequence: TGTGCCAGCAGAGACAGGGCCGCGGATACGCAGTATTTT.